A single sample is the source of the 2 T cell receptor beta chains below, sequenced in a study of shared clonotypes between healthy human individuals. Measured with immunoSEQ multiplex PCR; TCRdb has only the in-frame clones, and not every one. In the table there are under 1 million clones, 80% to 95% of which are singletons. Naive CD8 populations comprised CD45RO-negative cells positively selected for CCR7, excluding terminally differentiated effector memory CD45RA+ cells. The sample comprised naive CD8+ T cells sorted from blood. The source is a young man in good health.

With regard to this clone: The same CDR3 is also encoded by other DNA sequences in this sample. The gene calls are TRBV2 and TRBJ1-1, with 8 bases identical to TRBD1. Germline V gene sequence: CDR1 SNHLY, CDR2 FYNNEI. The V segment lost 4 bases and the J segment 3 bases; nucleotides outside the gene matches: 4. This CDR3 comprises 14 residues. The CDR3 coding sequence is TGTGCCAGCAGTGTCGGACAGGGAGACACTGAAGCTTTCTTT. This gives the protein CASSVGQGDTEAFF.

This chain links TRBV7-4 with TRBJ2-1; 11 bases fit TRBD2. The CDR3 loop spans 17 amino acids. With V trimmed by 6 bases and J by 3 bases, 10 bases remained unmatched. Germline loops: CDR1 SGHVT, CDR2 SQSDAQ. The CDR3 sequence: CASRYFSGRDGYNEQFF. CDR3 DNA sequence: TGTGCCAGCAGATATTTTAGCGGGAGGGATGGCTACAATGAGCAGTTCTTC.